This T cell receptor (beta chain) stems from a study of PD-1 blockade in classical Hodgkin lymphoma. Each of the patients experienced relapse following autologous stem cell transplantation, and their brentuximab vedotin exposure differed. General study points: Relative to healthy donors, newly diagnosed patients reportedly had lower baseline TCR diversity, which was reported as lower still in relapsed/refractory patients.

In regard to this clone: Antigen unknown.

Germline values: CDR1 MNHNY, CDR2 SVGAGI (reference sequence). This CDR3 has 13 amino acids. V lost 2 bases and J lost 7, with 11 bases in between. Generated by immunoSEQ multiplex PCR, the TCRdb table keeps only in-frame clones and is missing some. The sample holds approximately 44,000 clones, 60% to 85% seen once. This chain links TRBV6-6 with TRBJ1-1, with D maybe TRBD1 (6 bases). The sequences come from peripheral blood mononuclear cells (PBMCs), collected at baseline. This clonotype was obtained from a human donor with classical Hodgkin lymphoma. The CDR3 region has the DNA TGTGCCAGCAGTTACATGGGGGGGCTTGAAGCTTTCTTT. It translates to CASSYMGGLEAFF.